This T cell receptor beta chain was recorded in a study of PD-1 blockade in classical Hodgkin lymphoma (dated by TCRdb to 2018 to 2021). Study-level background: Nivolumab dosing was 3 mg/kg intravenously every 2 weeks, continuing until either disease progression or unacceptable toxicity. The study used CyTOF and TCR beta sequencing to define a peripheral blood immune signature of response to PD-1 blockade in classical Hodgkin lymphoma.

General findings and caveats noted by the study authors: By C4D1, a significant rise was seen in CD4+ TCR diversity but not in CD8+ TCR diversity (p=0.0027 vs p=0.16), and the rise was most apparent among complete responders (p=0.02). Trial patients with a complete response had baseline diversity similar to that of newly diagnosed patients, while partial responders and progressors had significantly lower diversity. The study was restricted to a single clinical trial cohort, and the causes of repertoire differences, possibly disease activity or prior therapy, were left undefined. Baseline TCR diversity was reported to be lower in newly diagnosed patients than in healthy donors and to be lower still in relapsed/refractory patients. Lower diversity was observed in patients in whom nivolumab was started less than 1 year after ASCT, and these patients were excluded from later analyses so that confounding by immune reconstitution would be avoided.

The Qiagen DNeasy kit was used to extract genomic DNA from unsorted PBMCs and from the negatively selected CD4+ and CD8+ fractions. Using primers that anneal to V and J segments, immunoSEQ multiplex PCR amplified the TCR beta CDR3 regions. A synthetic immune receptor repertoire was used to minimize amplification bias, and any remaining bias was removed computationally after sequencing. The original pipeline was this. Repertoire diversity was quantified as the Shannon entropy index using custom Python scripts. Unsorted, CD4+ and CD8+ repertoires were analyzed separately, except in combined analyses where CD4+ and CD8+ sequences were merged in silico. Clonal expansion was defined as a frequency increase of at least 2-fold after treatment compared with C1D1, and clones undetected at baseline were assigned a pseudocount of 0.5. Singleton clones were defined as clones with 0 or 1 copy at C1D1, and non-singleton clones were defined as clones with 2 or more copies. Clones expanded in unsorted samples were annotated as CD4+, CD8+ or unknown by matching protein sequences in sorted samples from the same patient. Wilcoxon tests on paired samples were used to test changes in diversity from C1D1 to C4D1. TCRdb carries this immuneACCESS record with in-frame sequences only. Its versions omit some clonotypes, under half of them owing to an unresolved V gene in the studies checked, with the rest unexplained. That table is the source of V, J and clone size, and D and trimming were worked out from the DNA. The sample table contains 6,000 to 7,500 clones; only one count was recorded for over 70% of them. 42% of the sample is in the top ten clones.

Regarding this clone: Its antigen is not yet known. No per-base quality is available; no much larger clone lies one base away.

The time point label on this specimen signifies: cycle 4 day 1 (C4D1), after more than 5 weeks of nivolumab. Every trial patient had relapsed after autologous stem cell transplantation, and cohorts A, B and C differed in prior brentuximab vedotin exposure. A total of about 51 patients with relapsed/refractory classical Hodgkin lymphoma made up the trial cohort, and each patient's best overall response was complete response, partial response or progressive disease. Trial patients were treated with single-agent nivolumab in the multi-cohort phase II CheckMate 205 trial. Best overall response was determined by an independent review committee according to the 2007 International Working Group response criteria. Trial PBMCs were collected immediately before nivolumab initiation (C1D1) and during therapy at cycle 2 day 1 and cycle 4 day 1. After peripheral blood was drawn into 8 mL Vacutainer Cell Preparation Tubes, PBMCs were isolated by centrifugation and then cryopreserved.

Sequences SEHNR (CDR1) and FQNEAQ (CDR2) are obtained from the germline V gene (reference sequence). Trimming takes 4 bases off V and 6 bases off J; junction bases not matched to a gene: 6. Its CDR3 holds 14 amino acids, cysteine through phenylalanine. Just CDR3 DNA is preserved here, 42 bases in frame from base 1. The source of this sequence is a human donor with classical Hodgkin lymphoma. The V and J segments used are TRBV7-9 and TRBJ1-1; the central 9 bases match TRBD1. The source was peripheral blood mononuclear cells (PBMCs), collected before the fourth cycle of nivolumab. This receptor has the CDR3 CASSSGQGGSEAFF. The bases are TGTGCCAGCAGCTCGGGACAGGGAGGTTCTGAAGCTTTCTTT.